A single sample gave rise to the 15 T cell receptor beta chains below, sequenced in a study of blood T cell repertoires in COVID-19. Profiling relied on immunoSEQ multiplex PCR, and the TCRdb table lists in-frame clones only, not all of them. The table lists around 70,000 clones, around four fifths of them singletons. Source material: peripheral blood. The receptor set was obtained from a woman aged 45-59 years with acute or convalescent COVID-19.

The genes are TRBV4-2 and TRBJ1-2; 12 bases match TRBD1. Germline assignment: CDR1 LGHNA and CDR2 YNFKEQ. This CDR3 is built from 17 residues. Trimming took 0 bases from V and 7 from J; bases not matched to a gene: 9. The CDR3 is CASSQEVRDRGPGGYTF. The CDR3 nucleotides are TGTGCCAGCAGCCAAGAAGTAAGGGACAGGGGGCCGGGTGGCTACACCTTC.

This clone has only a few counts. The chain is built from TRBV7-9 and TRBJ1-1, with D maybe TRBD1 (5 bases). The germline V gene encodes CDR1 SEHNR and CDR2 FQNEAQ (reference sequence). The germline V and J ends were trimmed by 7 bases and 4 bases, with 10 bases remaining between them. The CDR3 loop spans 12 amino acids. This chain's CDR3 is CASTHGGTEAFF. The CDR3 region has the DNA TGTGCCAGCACCCACGGGGGCACTGAAGCTTTCTTT. The whole variable domain, filled in from reference TRBV7-9 and TRBJ1-1, reads DTGVSQNPRHKITKRGQNVTFRCDPISEHNRLYWYRQTLGQGPEFLTYFQNEAQLEKSRLLSDRFSAERPKGSFSTLEIQRTEQGDSAMYLCASTHGGTEAFFGQGTRLTVV.

This clone was counted once. J is TRBJ1-2 and V is TRBV6-5, with D unresolved. V was clipped by 7 bases and J by 8 bases, with 17 bases between them. This CDR3 spans 13 amino acids. Germline lookup yields CDR1 MNHEY and CDR2 SVGAGI. The chain's CDR3 is CASILTSGSGYTF. Written as DNA, the CDR3 is TGTGCCAGCATCCTAACTTCGGGGTCCGGCTACACCTTC.

This clone was seen more than once but under ten times. This chain uses TRBV7-9 with TRBJ2-1; a weak D match, TRBD1 (6 bases). CDR1 and CDR2 (germline): SEHNR, FQNEAQ (reference sequence). Trimming removed 6 bases at V and 12 bases at J, with 18 bases between. The CDR3 contains 13 residues. The CDR3 bases are TGTGCCAGCAGTTCCCTAATCGGACAGATGCAGTTCTTC. This translates into CASSSLIGQMQFF.

The CDR3 DNA reads as TGTGCCAGTAGTGTTGACAGGGAGAACACTGAAGCTTTCTTT. Translating it yields CASSVDRENTEAFF. J is TRBJ1-1 and V is TRBV19; 7 positions match TRBD1. V lost 5 bases and J lost 1; bases outside the gene matches: 4. Germline V lookup: CDR1 LNHDA, CDR2 SQIVND (reference sequence). The CDR3 spans 14 residues.

The chain carries TRBV5-1 and TRBJ2-1; 10 bases line up with TRBD1. CDR1 and CDR2 from the germline V gene are SGHRS and YFSETQ. The CDR3 has 15 residues. V shed 4 bases, J shed 4 bases, and the junction held 5 bases outside the gene matches. The CDR3 reads CASSLTGGVYNEQFF. The CDR3, as DNA: TGCGCCAGCAGCCTGACAGGGGGCGTATACAATGAGCAGTTCTTC.

CDR3 sequence reads: CASSRDRGTLSRQYF. The CDR3 DNA reads as TGTGCCAGCAGCCGGGACAGGGGAACCCTCAGCCGGCAGTACTTC. J is TRBJ2-7 and V is TRBV11-1, with 10 bases lining up with TRBD1. This CDR3 has 15 amino acids. Looked up from germline, CDR1 is SGHAT and CDR2 is FQDESV (reference sequence). J lost 9 bases, V lost 5 bases, and 13 bases had no gene match.

This clone appeared a single time. The rearrangement joins TRBV18 to TRBJ1-4; 11 nucleotides agree with TRBD1. CDR1 and CDR2 (germline): KGHSH, LQKENI. The CDR3 sequence is 14 residues long. J gave up 7 bases and V 6 bases, and 4 bases lay outside the gene matches. CDR3 amino acids: CASSPGTGGEKLFF. The CDR3, as DNA: TGTGCCAGCTCCCCGGGGACAGGGGGTGAAAAACTGTTTTTT.

The chain uses TRBV2 and TRBJ1-1, with TRBD1 matching 10 bases. Germline V gene sequence: CDR1 SNHLY, CDR2 FYNNEI. This CDR3 is built from 17 residues. J lost 2 bases, V lost 1 base, and 7 bases had no gene match. DNA for the CDR3: TGTGCCAGCAGTGAAGTGGGACAGGGGTCCGAAAACACTGAAGCTTTCTTT. Translated: CASSEVGQGSENTEAFF.

This sequence joins TRBV6-2 or TRBV6-3 and TRBJ2-2; 9 bases match TRBD2. Germline values: CDR1 MNHEY, CDR2 SVGEGT. V dropped 6 bases and J dropped 4; count of bases not matched to a gene: 6. CDR3 length equals 15 residues. The CDR3 region has the DNA TGTGCCAGCAGCGAGACTAGCGGCGGCACCGGGGAGCTGTTTTTT. This translates into CASSETSGGTGELFF.

The rearrangement joins TRBV7-9 to TRBJ2-7; 8 positions agree with TRBD2. Germline V CDR1 and CDR2: SEHNR, FQNEAQ (reference sequence). CDR3 length: 15 amino acids. After removal of 3 bases from V and 6 bases from J, the junction contained 10 bases not matched to a gene. CDR3 sequence reads: CASSLWVSGGAEQYF. CDR3 sequence (DNA): TGTGCCAGCAGCTTGTGGGTCAGCGGGGGCGCCGAGCAGTACTTC.

The chain has TRBV5-4 and TRBJ2-2, with 8 positions matching TRBD2. The V gene end was trimmed by 0 bases and the J gene end by 4 bases; junction bases not matched to a gene: 8. The CDR3 covers 17 residues. Germline-derived CDR1 and CDR2 are SGHNT and YYREEE (reference sequence). The CDR3 nucleotides are TGTGCCAGCAGCTTGGCGGGGGGGAGAAGCAGCACCGGGGAGCTGTTTTTT. This codes for CASSLAGGRSSTGELFF.

The chain combines TRBV7-2 with TRBJ1-6; D call uncertain. V lost 5 bases to trimming and J lost 9 bases, with 14 bases between them. The CDR3 covers 14 residues. The germline V gene encodes CDR1 SGHTA and CDR2 FQGNSA. The CDR3 nucleotides read TGTGCCAGCAGCCCCCTGCTAGGTAGTTCACCCCTCCACTTT. Translated, it gives CASSPLLGSSPLHF.

This clone has only one observation. This chain's CDR3 is CASSYSRDRSSYEQYF. The CDR3 coding sequence is TGTGCCAGCAGTTACTCTCGGGACAGAAGCTCCTACGAGCAGTACTTC. The chain has TRBV6-6 and TRBJ2-7, with 7 bases fitting TRBD1. Germline V lookup: CDR1 MNHNY, CDR2 SVGAGI (reference sequence). The CDR3 is made up of 16 amino acids. V gave up 0 bases and J gave up 0 bases; unmatched junction bases: 5.

The V gene is TRBV10-3, the J gene TRBJ2-4; D is unclear. The CDR3 is made up of 13 amino acids. Germline loops: CDR1 ENHRY, CDR2 SYGVKD. The germline V and J ends were trimmed by 3 bases and 0 bases, with 3 bases remaining between them. The CDR3 loop is CAISDGAKNIQYF. The CDR3 bases are TGTGCCATCAGTGACGGAGCCAAAAACATTCAGTACTTC.